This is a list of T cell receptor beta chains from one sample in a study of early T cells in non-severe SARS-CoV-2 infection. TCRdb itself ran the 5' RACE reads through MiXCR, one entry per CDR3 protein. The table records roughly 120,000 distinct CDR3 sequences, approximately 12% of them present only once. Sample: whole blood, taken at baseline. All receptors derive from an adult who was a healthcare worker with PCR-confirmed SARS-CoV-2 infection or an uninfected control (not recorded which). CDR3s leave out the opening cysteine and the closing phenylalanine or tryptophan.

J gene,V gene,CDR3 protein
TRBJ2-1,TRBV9,ASSAYDEQF
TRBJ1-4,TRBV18,ASSPGTGDEKLF
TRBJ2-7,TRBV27,ASSLGGGEQY
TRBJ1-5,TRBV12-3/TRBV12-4,ASSTLQGWQPQH
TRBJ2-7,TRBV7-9,ASSLNIGYEQY
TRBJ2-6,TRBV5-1,ASSFTTSGANVLT
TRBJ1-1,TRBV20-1,SARGEGDEAF
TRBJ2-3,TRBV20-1,SARMDNTDTQY
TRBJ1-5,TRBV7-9,ASSLGTGGGQPQH
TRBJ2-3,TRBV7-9,ASSLSHRSTDTQY
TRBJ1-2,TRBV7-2,ASSDRTLAYGYT
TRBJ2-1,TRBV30,AWSFTSGSNEQF
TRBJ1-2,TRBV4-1,ASSQELGGPHAGYT
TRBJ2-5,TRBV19,ASSTGQAQGTQY
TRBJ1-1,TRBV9,ASSVAGRQAF
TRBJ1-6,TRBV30,GQGVGMNSPLH